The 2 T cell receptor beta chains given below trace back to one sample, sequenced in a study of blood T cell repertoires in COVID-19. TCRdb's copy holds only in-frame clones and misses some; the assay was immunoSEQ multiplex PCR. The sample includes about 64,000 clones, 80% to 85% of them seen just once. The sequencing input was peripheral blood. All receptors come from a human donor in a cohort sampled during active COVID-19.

CDR3 amino acids: CASSQTDRGGFGNQPQHF. In nucleotides, the CDR3 is TGTGCCAGTAGCCAAACGGACAGGGGAGGTTTTGGCAATCAGCCCCAGCATTTT. The chain combines TRBV19 with TRBJ1-5, with 9 bases fitting TRBD1. The CDR3 totals 18 residues. Germline trimming cut 6 bases from V and 2 bases from J; bases unmatched to any gene: 14. Germline V gene lookup returns CDR1 LNHDA and CDR2 SQIVND (reference sequence). Together with reference TRBV19 and TRBJ1-5, the CDR3 gives the full variable domain: DGGITQSPKYLFRKEGQNVTLSCEQNLNHDAMYWYRQDPGQGLRLIYYSQIVNDFQKGDIAEGYSVSREKKESFPLTVTSAQKNPTAFYLCASSQTDRGGFGNQPQHFGDGTRLSIL.

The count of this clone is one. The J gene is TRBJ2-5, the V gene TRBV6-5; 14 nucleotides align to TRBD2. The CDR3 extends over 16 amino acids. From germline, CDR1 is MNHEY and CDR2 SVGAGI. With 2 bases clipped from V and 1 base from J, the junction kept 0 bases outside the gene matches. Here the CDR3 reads CASSYGTSGGQETQYF. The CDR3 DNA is TGTGCCAGCAGTTACGGGACTAGCGGGGGCCAAGAGACCCAGTACTTC.